Presented here are 8 T cell receptor beta chains from one specimen sequenced in a study of metastatic and nonmetastatic thyroid tumors. No patient had received any treatment before thyroid surgery. TCRdb re-analyzed the PCR reads using MiXCR. In the table there are about 92,000 clones, about 15% of which are singletons. Specimen: blood. These receptor sequences come from a female donor with papillary thyroid cancer or a benign thyroid nodule (not recorded which). Some clones in this sample may be carry-over from other donors' samples.

This clone was found many times. J is TRBJ2-7 and V is TRBV5-4, with a weak D call TRBD1 (5 bases). Looked up from germline, CDR1 is SGHNT and CDR2 is YYREEE (reference sequence). Trimming took off 0 bases at V and 3 bases at J, with 10 bases between the two ends. The CDR3 length is 14 residues. CDR3 sequence reads: CASSLGQGFYEQYF. The CDR3 coding sequence is TGTGCCAGCAGCTTGGGGCAGGGTTTCTACGAGCAGTACTTC. The full variable domain, rest sourced from reference TRBV5-4 and TRBJ2-7, is ETGVTQSPTHLIKTRGQQVTLRCSSQSGHNTVSWYQQALGQGPQFIFQYYREEENGRGNFPPRFSGLQFPNYSSELNVNALELDDSALYLCASSLGQGFYEQYFGPGTRLTVT.

As to this clone: This may stem from a read error, because a much larger clone lies one nucleotide away. This chain uses TRBV5-1 with TRBJ2-5; TRBD2 matches 10 bases. V was clipped by 4 bases and J by 5 bases; unmatched bases: 5. The CDR3 is 14 amino acids. Looked up from germline, CDR1 is SGHRS and CDR2 is YFSETQ. Here the CDR3 reads CASSGRTSGETQYF. The CDR3 coding sequence is TGCGCCAGCAGCGGAAGGACTAGCGGCGAGACCCAGTACTTC.

Notes on this clone: A much larger clone differs from this one at a single base, so this may be a read error. The chain uses TRBV7-8 and TRBJ2-5, with 13 bases aligning to TRBD2. The J call may be wrong; the DNA end is better matched by TRBJ2-1. The CDR3 covers 20 residues. The V gene's germline CDR1 is SGHVS and CDR2 FQNEAQ. The CDR3 is CASSSPTSGGPSAEVDEQFF. The CDR3 DNA is TGTGCCAGCAGCTCCCCGACTAGCGGGGGGCCGTCCGCAGAAGTGGATGAACAGTTCTTC.

Only a few counts were recorded for this clone. This could be a read error, since a much larger clone is one nucleotide away. The J gene is TRBJ1-1, the V gene TRBV19; D is possibly TRBD1 (6 bases). Germline CDR1 reads LNHDA; CDR2 reads SQIVND (reference sequence). This CDR3 is 15 amino acids long. Trimming shortened V by 5 bases and J by 2 bases, and 15 bases separated the two germline ends. The CDR3 protein is CASSLGQSFNTEAFF. CDR3 in DNA: TGTGCCAGTAGTCTAGGACAGTCTTTTAACACTGAAGCTTTCTTT.

This clone was seen repeatedly, ten times or more. The rearrangement links TRBV19 to TRBJ2-3; D remains ambiguous. Germline assignment: CDR1 LNHDA and CDR2 SQIVND (reference sequence). V was clipped by 3 bases and J by 2 bases, with 12 bases between them. There are 15 residues in the CDR3. The CDR3 DNA reads as TGTGCCAGTAGTATTTCAGGAAACCCCACAGATACGCAGTATTTT. Its translation: CASSISGNPTDTQYF.

This clone came up many times. Other nucleotide sequences in the sample specify the same CDR3. The chain has TRBV12-5 and TRBJ1-2; D perhaps matches TRBD1 (5 bases). V lost 5 bases and J lost 2, with 12 bases in between. Looked up from germline, CDR1 is LGHNT and CDR2 is FRNRAP. The CDR3 runs to 14 residues. The CDR3 nucleotides read TGTGCTAGTGGTCCGCCGGGACGGAACTATGGCTACACCTTC. It yields the protein CASGPPGRNYGYTF.

This clone was seen many times. V gene TRBV11-2 combines with J gene TRBJ1-3; 8 nucleotides agree with TRBD1. The germline CDR1 and CDR2 sequences are SGHAT and FQNNGV. V was pared by 1 base and J by 4 bases, with 0 bases of the junction left unmatched. This CDR3 has 14 residues. The CDR3 is CASSLGTGGNTIYF. CDR3 nucleotides: TGTGCCAGCAGCTTAGGGACAGGGGGAAACACCATATATTTT.

This clone was seen many times. The chain couples TRBV13 to TRBJ2-7; 7 bases map to TRBD1. Trimming removed 5 bases from V and 3 bases from J; junction bases left unmatched: 10. The CDR3 extends over 15 amino acids. From germline, CDR1 is PRHDT and CDR2 FYEKMQ (reference sequence). The DNA for the CDR3 is TGTGCCAGCAGCACCGGGACAGCCGTCTTCTACGAGCAGTACTTC. This codes for CASSTGTAVFYEQYF.